This T cell receptor beta chain was sequenced during a study of blood T cell repertoires in COVID-19. Original methodology: Reference gene primers were amplified, and this amplification served to estimate nucleated cell counts. Libraries were prepared by immunoSEQ multiplex PCR; TCRdb keeps only in-frame clonotypes and omits some of them. V and J calls and clone size are given by that table; D and trimming were obtained from the DNA. Of 390,000 or so clones in the sample, approximately 90% were seen once. The germline gives CDR1 MNHEY, CDR2 SVGEGT. The trim removed 8 bases at V and 16 bases at J, leaving 19 bases unmatched. This CDR3 is built from 14 residues. This clone was observed once.

Sequencing was carried out using PBMCs or T cells enriched from blood (not recorded which). The sequence came from a man younger than 35 who had recovered from COVID-19. The chain combines TRBV6-2 or TRBV6-3 with TRBJ2-1; 8 bases fit TRBD2. The CDR3 loop is CASRLSGDPLRAFF. In DNA form, the CDR3 reads TGTGCCAGCCGCCTTAGCGGGGACCCGCTACGGGCTTTCTTC.